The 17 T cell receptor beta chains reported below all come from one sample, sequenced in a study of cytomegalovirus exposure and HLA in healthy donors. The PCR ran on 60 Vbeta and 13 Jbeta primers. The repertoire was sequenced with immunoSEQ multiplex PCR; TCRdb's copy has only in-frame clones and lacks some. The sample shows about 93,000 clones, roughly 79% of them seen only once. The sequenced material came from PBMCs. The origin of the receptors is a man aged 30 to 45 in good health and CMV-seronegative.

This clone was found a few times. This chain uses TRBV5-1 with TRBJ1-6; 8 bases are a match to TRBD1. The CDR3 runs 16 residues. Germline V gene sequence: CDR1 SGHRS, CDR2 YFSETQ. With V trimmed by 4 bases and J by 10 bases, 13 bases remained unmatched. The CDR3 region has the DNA TGCGCCAGCAGCACCGGCCGGGCAGGGGGCGGCTCACCCCTCCACTTT. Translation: CASSTGRAGGGSPLHF.

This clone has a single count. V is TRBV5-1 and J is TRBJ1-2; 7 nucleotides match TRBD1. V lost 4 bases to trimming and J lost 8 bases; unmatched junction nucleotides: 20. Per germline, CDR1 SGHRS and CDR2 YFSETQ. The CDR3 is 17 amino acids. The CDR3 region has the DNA TGCGCCAGCAGCCCGAGCGTGGTCGCGACAGGGCGGCGCGGCTACACCTTC. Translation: CASSPSVVATGRRGYTF.

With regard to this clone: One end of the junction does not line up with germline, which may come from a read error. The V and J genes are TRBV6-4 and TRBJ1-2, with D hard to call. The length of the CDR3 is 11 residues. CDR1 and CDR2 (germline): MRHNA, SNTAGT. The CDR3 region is CATSAGYGYTF. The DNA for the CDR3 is TGTGCCACCAGTGCAGGCTATGGCTACACCTTC.

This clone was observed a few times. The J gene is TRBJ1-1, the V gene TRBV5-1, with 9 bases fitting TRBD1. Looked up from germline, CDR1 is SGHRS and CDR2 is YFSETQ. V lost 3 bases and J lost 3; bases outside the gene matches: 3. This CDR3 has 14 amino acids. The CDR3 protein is CASSWGDRDTEAFF. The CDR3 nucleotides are TGCGCCAGCAGCTGGGGGGACAGGGACACTGAAGCTTTCTTT.

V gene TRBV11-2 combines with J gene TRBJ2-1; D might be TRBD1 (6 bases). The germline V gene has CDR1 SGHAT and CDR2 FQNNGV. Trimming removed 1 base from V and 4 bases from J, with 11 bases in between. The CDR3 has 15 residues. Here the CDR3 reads CASSLGTARYNEQFF. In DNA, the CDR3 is TGTGCCAGCAGCTTAGGGACAGCCAGATACAATGAGCAGTTCTTC.

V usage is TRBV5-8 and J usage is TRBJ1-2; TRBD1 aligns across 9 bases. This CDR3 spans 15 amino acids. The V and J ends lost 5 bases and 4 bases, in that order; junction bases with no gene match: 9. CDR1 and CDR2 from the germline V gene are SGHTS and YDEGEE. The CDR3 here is CASSSTPGQGYGYTF. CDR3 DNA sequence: TGTGCCAGCAGTTCCACCCCGGGACAGGGCTATGGCTACACCTTC. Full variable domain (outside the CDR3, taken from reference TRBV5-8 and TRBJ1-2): EAGVTQSPTHLIKTRGQQATLRCSPISGHTSVYWYQQALGLGLQFLLWYDEGEERNRGNFPPRFSGRQFPNYSSELNVNALELEDSALYLCASSSTPGQGYGYTFGSGTRLTVV.

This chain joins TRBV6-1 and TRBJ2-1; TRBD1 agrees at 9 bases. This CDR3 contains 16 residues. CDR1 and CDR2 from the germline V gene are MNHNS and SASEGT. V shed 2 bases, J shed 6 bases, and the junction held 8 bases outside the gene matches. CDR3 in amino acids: CASSEIPGQGSNEQFF. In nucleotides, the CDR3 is TGTGCCAGCAGTGAAATTCCGGGACAGGGTTCCAATGAGCAGTTCTTC.

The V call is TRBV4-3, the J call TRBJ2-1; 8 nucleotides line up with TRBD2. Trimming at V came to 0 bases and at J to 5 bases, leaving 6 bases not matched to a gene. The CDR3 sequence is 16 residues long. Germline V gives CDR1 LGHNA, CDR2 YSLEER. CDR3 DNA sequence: TGCGCCAGCAGCCAAGACGTGACTAGCGCAAACAATGAGCAGTTCTTC. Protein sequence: CASSQDVTSANNEQFF.

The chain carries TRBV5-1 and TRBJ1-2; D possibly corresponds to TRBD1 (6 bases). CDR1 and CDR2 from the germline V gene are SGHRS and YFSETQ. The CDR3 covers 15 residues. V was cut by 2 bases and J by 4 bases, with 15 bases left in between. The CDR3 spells CASSLRGGQAYGYTF. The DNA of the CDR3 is TGCGCCAGCAGCTTACGAGGGGGTCAGGCCTATGGCTACACCTTC.

The CDR3 DNA reads as TGTGCCAGCAGCGCTACAGGGACGGCACTTACCTACGAGCAGTACTTC. Residues: CASSATGTALTYEQYF. The rearrangement uses TRBV9 and TRBJ2-7, with D possibly matching TRBD1 (6 bases). V was shortened by 3 bases and J by 2 bases, with 18 bases between the two germline ends. Germline V gives CDR1 SGDLS, CDR2 YYNGEE. The CDR3 covers 16 residues.

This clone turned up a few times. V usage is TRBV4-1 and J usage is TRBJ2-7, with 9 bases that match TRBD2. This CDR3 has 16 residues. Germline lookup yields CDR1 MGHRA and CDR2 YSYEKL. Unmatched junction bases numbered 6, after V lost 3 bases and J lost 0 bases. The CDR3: CASSQETSGSSYEQYV. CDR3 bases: TGCGCCAGCAGCCAGGAGACTAGCGGATCCTCCTACGAGCAGTACGTC.

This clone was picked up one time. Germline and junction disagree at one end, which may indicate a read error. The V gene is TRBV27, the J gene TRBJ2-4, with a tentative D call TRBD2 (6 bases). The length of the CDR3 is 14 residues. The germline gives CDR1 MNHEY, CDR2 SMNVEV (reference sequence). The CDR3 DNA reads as TGTGCCAGCAGATTATCGGGAGCCGGGAACATTCAGTACTTC. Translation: CASRLSGAGNIQYF.

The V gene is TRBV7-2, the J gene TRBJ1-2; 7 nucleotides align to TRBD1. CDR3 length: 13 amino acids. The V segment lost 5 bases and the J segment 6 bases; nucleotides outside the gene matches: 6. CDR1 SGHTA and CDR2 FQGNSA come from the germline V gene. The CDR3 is CASSVDRADGYTF. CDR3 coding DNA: TGTGCCAGCAGCGTCGACAGGGCCGATGGCTACACCTTC.

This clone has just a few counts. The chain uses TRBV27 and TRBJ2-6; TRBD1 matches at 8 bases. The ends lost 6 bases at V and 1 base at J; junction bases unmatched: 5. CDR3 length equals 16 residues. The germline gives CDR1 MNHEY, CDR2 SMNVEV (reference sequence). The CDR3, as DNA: TGTGCCAGCAGCGGACAGGGTAGGTCTGGGGCCAACGTCCTGACTTTC. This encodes CASSGQGRSGANVLTF.

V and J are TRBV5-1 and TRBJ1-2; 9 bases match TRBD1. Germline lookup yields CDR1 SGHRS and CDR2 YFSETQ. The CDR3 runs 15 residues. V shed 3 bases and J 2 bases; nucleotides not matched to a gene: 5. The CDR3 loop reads CASSSSGTGNYGYTF. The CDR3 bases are TGCGCCAGCAGCTCGTCCGGGACAGGGAACTATGGCTACACCTTC.

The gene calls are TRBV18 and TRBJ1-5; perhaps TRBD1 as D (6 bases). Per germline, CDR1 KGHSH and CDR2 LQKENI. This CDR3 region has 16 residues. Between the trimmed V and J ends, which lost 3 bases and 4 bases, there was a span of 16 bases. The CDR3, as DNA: TGTGCCAGCTCACCGAGTGGGGGCGCCCCAAATCAGCCCCAGCATTTT. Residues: CASSPSGGAPNQPQHF.

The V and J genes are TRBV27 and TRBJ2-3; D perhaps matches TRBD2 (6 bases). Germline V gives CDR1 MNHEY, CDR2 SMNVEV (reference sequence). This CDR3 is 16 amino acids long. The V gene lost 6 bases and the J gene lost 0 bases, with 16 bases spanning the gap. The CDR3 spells CASSHGGTASTDTQYF. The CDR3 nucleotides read TGTGCCAGCAGCCACGGCGGGACGGCTAGCACAGATACGCAGTATTTT.